This T cell receptor (beta chain) was captured by sequencing in a study of beta chain features in type 1 diabetes. Study observations and caveats: Moderate yet significant TCRB CDR3 shortening was seen in Type 1 diabetes patients in all four CD4+ subsets.

Details on this clone: Antigen specificity is unknown.

Expressed TCRB transcripts were sequenced because the entire RNA isolate underwent reverse transcription. TCRdb's table, derived via immunoSEQ multiplex PCR, lists solely in-frame clones and lacks some. In the table there are under 900,000 clones, roughly a sixth of which are singletons. The CDR3 covers 15 residues. V was pared by 2 bases and J by 1 base, with 8 bases between. From germline, CDR1 is SGHTA and CDR2 FQGNSA. The chain links TRBV7-2 to TRBJ2-2, with TRBD1 as a possible D gene (5 bases). Sequences were obtained from naive CD4+ T cells from blood. The source is a woman aged 18 to 35 in good health. Written as DNA, the CDR3 is TGTGCCAGCAGCTTAAGACAGCTGAACACCGGGGAGCTGTTTTTT. Translated, it gives CASSLRQLNTGELFF.